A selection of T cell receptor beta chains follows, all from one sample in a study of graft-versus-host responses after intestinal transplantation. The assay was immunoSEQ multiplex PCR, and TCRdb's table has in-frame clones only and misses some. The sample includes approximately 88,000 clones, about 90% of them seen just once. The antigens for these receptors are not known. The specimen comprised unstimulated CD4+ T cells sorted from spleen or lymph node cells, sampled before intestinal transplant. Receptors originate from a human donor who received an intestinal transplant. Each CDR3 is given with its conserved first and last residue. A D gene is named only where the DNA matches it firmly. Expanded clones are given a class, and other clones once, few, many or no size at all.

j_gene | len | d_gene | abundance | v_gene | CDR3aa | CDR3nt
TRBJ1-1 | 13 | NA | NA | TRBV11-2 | CASSFGRNTEAFF | TGTGCCAGCAGCTTTGGCAGGAACACTGAAGCTTTCTTT
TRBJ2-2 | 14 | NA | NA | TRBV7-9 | CASSLIRGTGELFF | TGTGCCAGCAGCCTTATCAGGGGCACCGGGGAGCTGTTTTTT
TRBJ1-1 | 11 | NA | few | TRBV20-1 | CSARQTVEAFF | TGCAGTGCTAGGCAGACAGTGGAAGCTTTCTTT
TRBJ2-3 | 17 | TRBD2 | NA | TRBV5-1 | CASSPRTSGGATDTQYF | TGCGCCAGCAGCCCGAGGACTAGCGGGGGGGCCACAGATACGCAGTATTTT
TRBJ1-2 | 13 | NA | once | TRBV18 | CASSPLGGSGYTF | TGTGCCAGCTCACCGCTCGGGGGGAGCGGCTACACCTTC
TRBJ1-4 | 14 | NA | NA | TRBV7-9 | CASSRDGGNEKLFF | TGTGCCAGCAGCCGCGACGGGGGGAATGAAAAACTGTTTTTT
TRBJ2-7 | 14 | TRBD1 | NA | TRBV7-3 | CASSPGQGAYEQYF | TGTGCCAGCAGCCCGGGACAGGGGGCGTACGAGCAGTACTTC
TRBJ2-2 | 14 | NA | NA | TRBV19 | CASRDGGLTGELFF | TGTGCCAGTAGGGACGGGGGGCTCACCGGGGAGCTGTTTTTT
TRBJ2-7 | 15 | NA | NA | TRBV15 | CATSRDPGDGYEQYF | TGTGCCACCAGCAGAGATCCGGGGGACGGCTACGAGCAGTACTTC
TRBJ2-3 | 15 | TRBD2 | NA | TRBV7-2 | CASRGLAGGPDTQYF | TGTGCCAGCAGAGGACTAGCGGGGGGGCCAGATACGCAGTATTTT
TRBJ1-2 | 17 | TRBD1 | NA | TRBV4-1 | CASSRQGAAPSNYGYTF | TGCGCCAGCAGCCGACAGGGGGCCGCACCTTCTAACTATGGCTACACCTTC
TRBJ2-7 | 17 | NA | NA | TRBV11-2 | CASSPNLGAGNPYEQYF | TGTGCCAGCAGCCCCAACCTAGGCGCAGGGAACCCCTACGAGCAGTACTTC
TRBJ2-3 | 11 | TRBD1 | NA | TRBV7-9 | CASTGGNTQYF | TGTGCCAGCACAGGGGGCAATACGCAGTATTTT
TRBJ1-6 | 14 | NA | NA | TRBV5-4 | CASRNNRESSPLHF | TGTGCCAGCAGGAACAACAGGGAATCTTCACCCCTCCACTTT
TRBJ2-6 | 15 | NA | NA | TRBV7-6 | CASSLDTSGANVLTF | TGTGCCAGCAGCCTCGACACCTCTGGGGCCAACGTCCTGACTTTC
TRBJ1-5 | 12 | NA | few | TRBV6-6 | CASRGEGQPQHF | TGTGCCAGCAGAGGGGAAGGACAGCCCCAGCATTTT
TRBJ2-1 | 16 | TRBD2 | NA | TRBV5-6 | CASSSVVGGSYNEQFF | TGTGCCAGCAGCTCAGTGGTCGGGGGGTCCTACAATGAGCAGTTCTTC
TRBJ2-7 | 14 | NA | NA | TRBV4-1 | CASSPQSRGDEQYF | TGCGCCAGCAGCCCTCAAAGCAGGGGCGACGAGCAGTACTTC
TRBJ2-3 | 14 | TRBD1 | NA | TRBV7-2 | CASSLRQGSETQYF | TGTGCCAGCAGCTTGCGACAGGGGAGTGAGACGCAGTATTTT
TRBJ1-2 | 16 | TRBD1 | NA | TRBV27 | CASSSYGTAGSYGYTF | TGTGCCAGCAGTTCATACGGGACAGCCGGATCCTATGGCTACACCTTC
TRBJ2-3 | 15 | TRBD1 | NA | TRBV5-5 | CASSKMGQPTDTQYF | TGTGCCAGCAGCAAGATGGGACAGCCCACAGATACGCAGTATTTT
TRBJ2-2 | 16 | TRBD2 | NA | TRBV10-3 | CAIRGRLAGGAGELFF | TGTGCCATCAGGGGGCGACTAGCGGGGGGCGCCGGGGAGCTGTTTTTT
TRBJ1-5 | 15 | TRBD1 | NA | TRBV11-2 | CASSSLQGAGQPQHF | TGTGCCAGCAGCTCTTTACAGGGGGCGGGTCAGCCCCAGCATTTT
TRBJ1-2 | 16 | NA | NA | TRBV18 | CASSQGRGPANYGYTF | TGTGCCAGCTCACAGGGAAGGGGCCCAGCTAACTATGGCTACACCTTC
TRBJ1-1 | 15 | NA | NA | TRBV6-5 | CASSYSIAADTEAFF | TGTGCCAGCAGTTACTCGATCGCTGCGGACACTGAAGCTTTCTTT
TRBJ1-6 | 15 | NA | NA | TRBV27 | CASSLEDSGESPLHF | TGTGCCAGCAGTTTAGAGGACAGTGGGGAATCACCCCTCCACTTT
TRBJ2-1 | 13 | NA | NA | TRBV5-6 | CASSPDLFNEQFF | TGTGCCAGCAGCCCCGACTTGTTCAATGAGCAGTTCTTC